The TCR beta chain under discussion was sequenced for a study of cytomegalovirus exposure and HLA in healthy donors. The CDR3 spans 16 residues. CDR1 and CDR2 (germline): MGHDK, SYGVNS. The V end was cut by 5 bases, the J end by 1 base, with 15 bases between. Method: immunoSEQ multiplex PCR; TCRdb's copy keeps in-frame clones and lacks some. Among over 200,000 clones listed, roughly 84% were seen once. The sequenced material came from PBMCs. The clonotype was recovered from a woman aged 18 to 35 in good health and CMV-seropositive. The chain combines TRBV25-1 with TRBJ2-1; TRBD1 is a possible D gene (6 bases). Here the CDR3 reads CASSLEGDGSYNEQFF. DNA of the CDR3: TGTGCCAGCAGTCTAGAGGGGGACGGATCCTACAATGAGCAGTTCTTC.